This is a list of T cell receptor beta chains from one sample in a study of tumor-infiltrating lymphocytes in primary liver carcinoma. MiXCR was run by TCRdb on the multiplex PCR reads, yielding one entry per CDR3 protein. The sample lists 300,000 to 400,000 distinct CDR3 sequences; about two thirds were seen once. Material for sequencing was peripheral blood. The source is a middle-aged man with primary liver carcinoma and hepatitis B virus infection. Both conserved end residues are part of each CDR3. D genes are given only for firm matches. Clone size is stated in some rows and not others, as once, few, many or a class when expanded.

>TRBV19|TRBJ2-7|NA|14|once
CASSRDRDRESQYF
TGTGCCAGTAGTCGAGACCGGGACCGCGAGTCGCAGTACTTC
>TRBV10-3|TRBJ2-1|TRBD2|14|many
CAISLSGRANEQFF
TGTGCCATCAGTCTTAGCGGGAGGGCAAATGAGCAGTTCTTC
>TRBV6-2/TRBV6-3|TRBJ2-1|TRBD1|20|few
CASSSHGQATSISSYNEQFF
TGTGCCAGCAGCTCCCATGGACAGGCCACCTCAATAAGCTCCTACAATGAGCAGTTCTTC
>TRBV6-5|TRBJ1-1|NA|14|NA
CVSISGTVNTEAFF
TGTGTTAGCATCTCCGGGACGGTGAACACTGAAGCTTTCTTT
>TRBV18|TRBJ1-1|NA|13|NA
CASSPYGATEAFF
TGTGCCAGCTCACCATACGGGGCCACTGAAGCTTTCTTT
>TRBV11-2|TRBJ2-7|TRBD2|15|NA
CASSSSPSGTYEQYF
TGTGCTAGCAGTTCATCCCCTAGCGGAACCTACGAGCAGTACTTC
>TRBV12-3/TRBV12-4|TRBJ2-7|TRBD1|15|NA
CDSSFMTGPSTEQYF
TGTGACAGCAGTTTTATGACAGGGCCCTCGACCGAGCAGTACTTC
>TRBV11-2|TRBJ2-2|NA|13|NA
CASILVQGGELVF
TGTGCCAGCATCTTAGTCCAGGGCGGGGAGCTGGTTTTT
>TRBV20-1|TRBJ2-5|NA|13|NA
CSGPPGLKETQYF
TGCAGTGGACCGCCGGGACTCAAAGAGACCCAGTACTTC
>TRBV11-2|TRBJ2-1|TRBD2|14|many
CASGPGLADNEQFF
TGTGCCAGCGGCCCGGGACTAGCGGACAATGAGCAGTTCTTC
>TRBV10-1|TRBJ2-5|TRBD1|14|once
CANSQDRGEETQYF
TGTGCCAACAGCCAGGACAGGGGGGAAGAGACCCAGTACTTC
>TRBV10-3|TRBJ1-3|NA|13|NA
CAIGAGMGNTIYF
TGTGCCATCGGTGCCGGGATGGGAAACACCATATATTTT
>TRBV29-1|TRBJ1-1|NA|14|NA
CSVTRGQMNTEAFF
TGCAGCGTCACAAGGGGCCAAATGAATACTGAAGCTTTCTTC
>TRBV11-1|TRBJ2-3|TRBD2|16|NA
CANSFLAGGPKDTQYF
TGTGCAAACAGCTTCTTGGCGGGAGGGCCTAAAGATACGCAGTATTTT
>TRBV28|TRBJ2-7|TRBD2|15|NA
CASRDTSAQNYEQYF
TGTGCCAGCAGGGATACTAGCGCCCAAAACTACGAGCAGTACTTC
>TRBV4-3|TRBJ2-3|NA|15|many
CASSQDATSTDTQYF
TGCGCCAGCAGCCAAGATGCCACCAGTACAGATACGCAGTATTTT
>TRBV11-1|TRBJ2-1|TRBD1|15|NA
CVSSLAGGRPDEQFF
TGCGTCAGCAGCTTAGCAGGGGGCCGACCGGATGAGCAGTTCTTC
>TRBV30|TRBJ2-2|NA|14|NA
CAWGTGTNTGELFF
TGTGCCTGGGGGACCGGGACAAACACCGGGGAGCTGTTTTTT
>TRBV5-6|TRBJ2-2|NA|12|NA
CASRLGTGELFF
TGTGCCAGCAGGCTTGGCACCGGGGAGCTGTTTTTT
>TRBV11-2|TRBJ2-7|NA|14|NA
CASGPSGSSYDQYF
TGTGCCAGCGGACCCAGCGGAAGCTCCTACGATCAGTACTTC
>TRBV30|TRBJ2-2|NA|15|NA
CAWSGWEQNTGELFF
TGTGCCTGGAGTGGGTGGGAGCAGAACACCGGGGAGCTGTTTTTT
>TRBV5-1|TRBJ2-1|NA|13|many
CASSDVRSNEQFF
TGCGCCAGCAGCGACGTCCGGTCCAATGAGCAGTTCTTC
>TRBV12-5|TRBJ2-1|TRBD2|13|many
CASGSSGYNEQFF
TGTGCTAGTGGTTCTAGCGGTTACAATGAGCAGTTCTTC
>TRBV4-1|TRBJ1-1|NA|15|many
CASSQEGRGTTEAFF
TGCGCCAGCAGCCAAGAGGGCAGGGGTACCACTGAAGCTTTCTTT
>TRBV6-1|TRBJ2-1|NA|16|many
CASSKLGSLGYNEQFF
TGTGCCAGCAGTAAGTTGGGGAGCCTAGGCTACAATGAGCAGTTCTTC
>TRBV6-5|TRBJ1-5|TRBD1|15|many
CASSYTTGGNQPQHF
TGTGCCAGCAGTTACACGACAGGGGGTAATCAGCCCCAGCATTTT
>TRBV29-1|TRBJ2-7|TRBD1|15|many
CSVEGGTGDIYEQYF
TGCAGCGTTGAAGGTGGGACAGGGGATATCTACGAGCAGTACTTC
>TRBV13|TRBJ1-1|NA|15|NA
CTSSLDGSMNTEAFF
TGTACCAGCAGCTTAGATGGATCGATGAACACTGAAGCTTTCTTT
>TRBV6-1|TRBJ2-7|TRBD2|14|many
CASSPGGDRYEQYF
TGTGCCAGCAGTCCGGGAGGGGATCGGTACGAGCAGTACTTC
>TRBV4-2|TRBJ2-3|NA|16|NA
CASSQDPSVLTDTQYF
TGTGCCAGCAGCCAAGATCCTAGCGTCCTCACGGATACGCAGTATTTT
>TRBV19|TRBJ1-1|TRBD1|15|once
CASSIDRDRDTEAFF
TGTGCCAGTAGTATAGATCGGGACAGGGACACTGAAGCTTTCTTT
>TRBV5-1|TRBJ2-5|NA|14|NA
CASSSGADQETQYF
TGCGCCAGCAGCTCTGGGGCAGATCAAGAGACCCAGTACTTC
>TRBV19|TRBJ1-3|NA|15|NA
CASSAAAYSGNTIYF
TGTGCCAGTTCAGCGGCAGCATACTCTGGAAACACCATATATTTT
>TRBV11-2|TRBJ2-3|NA|16|NA
CANSFQIEGGTDTQYF
TGTGCCAACAGCTTTCAAATAGAAGGAGGTACAGATACGCAGTATTTT
>TRBV5-5|TRBJ1-1|TRBD1|13|NA
CASILDRGSEAFF
TGTGCCAGCATCTTAGACAGGGGCTCTGAAGCTTTCTTT
>TRBV11-1|TRBJ1-1|NA|14|NA
CASSKGRPGSEAFF
TGTGCCAGCAGCAAAGGACGGCCGGGGTCTGAAGCTTTCTTT
>TRBV11-2|TRBJ2-7|TRBD2|15|NA
CASRFPASGSGEQYF
TGTGCCAGCAGGTTCCCGGCTAGCGGGAGTGGTGAGCAGTACTTC
>TRBV10-3|TRBJ2-7|TRBD2|17|once
CAIRRQPVTSGRDEQYF
TGTGCCATCAGAAGACAGCCCGTGACTAGCGGGAGGGACGAGCAGTACTTC
>TRBV4-2|TRBJ2-7|NA|15|NA
CAISQDLATSYEQYF
TGTGCCATCAGCCAAGACTTGGCCACATCCTACGAGCAGTACTTC
>TRBV6-6|TRBJ2-7|NA|14|NA
CASSYSARGEEHYF
TGTGCCAGCAGTTACTCGGCAAGGGGTGAGGAGCACTACTTC
>TRBV11-2|TRBJ2-1|TRBD2|16|NA
CTSSSIWTSTKNEQIF
TGTACCAGCAGCTCGATCTGGACTAGCACTAAGAATGAGCAGATCTTC
>TRBV5-1|TRBJ2-1|NA|14|NA
CASSLELQHNEQFF
TGCGCCAGCAGCTTGGAACTCCAACACAATGAGCAGTTCTTC
>TRBV11-2|TRBJ2-7|NA|12|once
CASSATDYEQHF
TGTGCCAGCAGTGCGACGGACTACGAGCAGCACTTC
>TRBV4-2|TRBJ2-1|NA|13|many
CASSQGGYNEQFF
TGTGCCAGCAGCCAAGGTGGTTACAATGAGCAGTTCTTC
>TRBV10-3|TRBJ1-3|NA|15|NA
CAIEGTESSGNTIYF
TGTGCCATCGAAGGAACGGAGTCCTCTGGAAACACCATATATTTT
>TRBV5-4|TRBJ2-3|NA|14|NA
CVSSPGLGPDTQYF
TGTGTCAGCAGCCCAGGATTGGGTCCAGATACGCAGTATTTT
>TRBV12-3/TRBV12-4|TRBJ2-6|NA|15|NA
CASSFGDSGANILTF
TGTGCCAGCAGTTTTGGGGACTCTGGGGCCAACATCCTGACTTTC
>TRBV11-2|TRBJ2-3|NA|13|medium-sized
CASSRSGPDTQYF
TGTGCCAGCAGCCGATCAGGGCCCGATACGCAGTATTTT
>TRBV13|TRBJ2-1|NA|16|NA
CASSSQQPPHYNEQFF
TGTGCCAGCAGCTCACAACAGCCGCCTCACTACAATGAGCAGTTCTTC
>TRBV29-1|TRBJ2-5|NA|16|NA
CSVEVGLVVGQETQYF
TGCAGCGTTGAAGTAGGCCTAGTGGTAGGGCAAGAGACCCAGTACTTC
>TRBV5-1|TRBJ2-7|NA|14|few
CASSLERVPGEQYF
TGCGCCAGCAGCTTGGAACGGGTACCGGGCGAGCAGTACTTC
>TRBV11-2|TRBJ2-7|NA|17|NA
CASSLVVQLSPSYEQYF
TGTGCCAGCAGCTTAGTAGTGCAGCTAAGCCCCTCCTACGAGCAGTACTTC
>TRBV11-1|TRBJ2-3|TRBD1|13|once
CARSLEGTGTQYF
TGTGCCAGAAGCTTAGAGGGGACAGGTACGCAGTATTTT
>TRBV5-5|TRBJ2-5|NA|14|few
CASSLWESGETQYF
TGTGCCAGCAGCTTGTGGGAGTCGGGAGAGACCCAGTACTTC
>TRBV6-6|TRBJ2-1|TRBD2|21|NA
CASSYSPRLAGVSSAYNEQFF
TGTGCCAGCAGTTACAGTCCTAGACTAGCGGGAGTGTCTAGCGCCTACAATGAGCAGTTCTTC